This T cell receptor beta chain was documented in a study of T cells after yellow fever vaccination. Looking at the study overall: When fractions had low cell numbers, they were prepared with SMART-Seq v4 Ultra Low Input.

Template-switching 5'RACE yielded the TCR cDNA; a universal primer site and UMIs were added in the process. MiXCR was run by TCRdb on the 5' RACE reads, yielding one entry per CDR3 protein. Found here are about 68,000 distinct CDR3 sequences, just over 6.5% of them singletons; the top ten hold around 37%. V was pared by 4 bases and J by 7 bases, with 14 bases of the junction left unmatched. CDR1 LGHDT and CDR2 YNNKEL come from the germline V gene (reference sequence). The CDR3 extends over 17 amino acids. This clonotype was detected only a few times. This rearrangement joins TRBV3-1 to TRBJ2-1; TRBD2 matches at 9 bases. This TCR came from a young man who received the YFV17D yellow fever vaccine. Material: CD8+ T cells sorted from PBMCs, obtained about 49 days after the first yellow fever vaccination. CDR3 protein: CASSPSPWLAGNNEQFF. The CDR3 nucleotides are TGTGCCAGCAGCCCCAGCCCCTGGCTAGCGGGGAATAATGAGCAGTTCTTC.